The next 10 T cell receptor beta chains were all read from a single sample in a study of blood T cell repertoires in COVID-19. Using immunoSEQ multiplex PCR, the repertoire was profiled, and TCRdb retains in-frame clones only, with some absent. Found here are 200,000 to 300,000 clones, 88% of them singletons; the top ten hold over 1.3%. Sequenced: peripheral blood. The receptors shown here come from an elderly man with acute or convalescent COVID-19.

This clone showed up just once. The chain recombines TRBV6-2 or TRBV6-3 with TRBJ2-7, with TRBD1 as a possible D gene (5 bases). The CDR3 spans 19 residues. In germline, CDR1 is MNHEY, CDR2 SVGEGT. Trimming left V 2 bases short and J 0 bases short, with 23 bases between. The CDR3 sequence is CASSYGSGKGRGSSYEQYF. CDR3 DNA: TGTGCCAGCAGTTACGGGTCGGGCAAGGGGCGCGGTAGCTCCTACGAGCAGTACTTC.

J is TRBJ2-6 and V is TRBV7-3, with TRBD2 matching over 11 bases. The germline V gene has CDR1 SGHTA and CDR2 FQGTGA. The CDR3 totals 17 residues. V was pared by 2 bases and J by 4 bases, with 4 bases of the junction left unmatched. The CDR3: CASSLLAGGTGANVLTF. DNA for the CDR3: TGTGCCAGCAGCTTACTAGCGGGAGGAACAGGGGCCAACGTCCTGACTTTC.

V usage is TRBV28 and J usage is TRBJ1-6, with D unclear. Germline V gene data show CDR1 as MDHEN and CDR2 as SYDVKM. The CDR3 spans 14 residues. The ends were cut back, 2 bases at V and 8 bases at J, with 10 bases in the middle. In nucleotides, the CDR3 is TGTGCCAGCAGTTTAGGGCAGGTACATTCACCCCTCCACTTT. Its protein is CASSLGQVHSPLHF.

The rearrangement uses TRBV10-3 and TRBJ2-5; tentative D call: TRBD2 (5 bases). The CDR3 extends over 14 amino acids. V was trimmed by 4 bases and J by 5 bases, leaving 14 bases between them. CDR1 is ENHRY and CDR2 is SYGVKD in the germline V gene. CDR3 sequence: CAISGGALGETQYF. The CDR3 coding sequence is TGTGCCATCAGTGGGGGAGCCCTCGGGGAGACCCAGTACTTC.

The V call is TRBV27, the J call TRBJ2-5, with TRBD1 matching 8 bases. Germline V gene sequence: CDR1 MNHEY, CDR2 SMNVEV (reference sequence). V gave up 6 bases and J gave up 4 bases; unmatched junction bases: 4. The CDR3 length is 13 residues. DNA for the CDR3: TGTGCCAGCAGCGACAGGGGTGGAGAGACCCAGTACTTC. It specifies CASSDRGGETQYF.

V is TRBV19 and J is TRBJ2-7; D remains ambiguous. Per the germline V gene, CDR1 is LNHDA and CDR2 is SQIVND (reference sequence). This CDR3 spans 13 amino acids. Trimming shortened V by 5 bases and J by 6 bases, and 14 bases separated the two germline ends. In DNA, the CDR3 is TGTGCCAGTAGTTCCAACCGCGGAACCGAGCAGTACTTC. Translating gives CASSSNRGTEQYF.

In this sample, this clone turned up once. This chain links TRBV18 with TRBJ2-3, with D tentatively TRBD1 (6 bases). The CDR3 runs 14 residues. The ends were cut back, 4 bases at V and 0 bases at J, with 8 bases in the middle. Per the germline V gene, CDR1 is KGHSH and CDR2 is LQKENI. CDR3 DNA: TGTGCCAGCTCACTGGGACACAGCACAGATACGCAGTATTTT. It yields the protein CASSLGHSTDTQYF.

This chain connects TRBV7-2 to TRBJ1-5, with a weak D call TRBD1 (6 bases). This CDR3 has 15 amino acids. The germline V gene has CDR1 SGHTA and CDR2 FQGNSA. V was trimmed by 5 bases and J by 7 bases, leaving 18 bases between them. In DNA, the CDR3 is TGTGCCAGCAGCCCCGGATGGGGGCAAGGGCAGCCCCAGCATTTT. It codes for CASSPGWGQGQPQHF.

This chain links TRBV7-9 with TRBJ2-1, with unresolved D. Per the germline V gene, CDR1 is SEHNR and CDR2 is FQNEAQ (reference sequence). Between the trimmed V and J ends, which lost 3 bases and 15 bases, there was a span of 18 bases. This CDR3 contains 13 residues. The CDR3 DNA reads TGTGCCAGCAGCTTGGAGACTTCGTTTCGGTTGTTCTTC. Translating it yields CASSLETSFRLFF.

CDR3: CATSRDLQGLADTQYF. For the CDR3, the DNA is TGTGCCACCAGCAGAGATTTGCAGGGCTTAGCAGATACGCAGTATTTT. The chain combines TRBV15 with TRBJ2-3; possibly TRBD1 for D (5 bases). With 0 bases removed from V and 4 bases from J, the gap between germline ends came to 14 bases. This CDR3 is built from 16 residues. CDR1 is LNHNV, CDR2 YYDKDF, per germline (reference sequence).